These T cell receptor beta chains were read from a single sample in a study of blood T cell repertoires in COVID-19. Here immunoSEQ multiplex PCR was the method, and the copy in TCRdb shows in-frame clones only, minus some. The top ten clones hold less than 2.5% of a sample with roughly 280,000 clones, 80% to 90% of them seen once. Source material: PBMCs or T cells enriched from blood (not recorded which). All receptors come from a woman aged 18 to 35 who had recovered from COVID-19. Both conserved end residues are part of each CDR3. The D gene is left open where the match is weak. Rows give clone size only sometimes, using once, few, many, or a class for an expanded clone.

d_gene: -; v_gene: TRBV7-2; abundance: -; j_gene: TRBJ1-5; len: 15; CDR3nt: TGTGCCAGCAGCTCACAGGGACATAGCAATCAGCCCCAGCATTTT; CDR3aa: CASSSQGHSNQPQHF
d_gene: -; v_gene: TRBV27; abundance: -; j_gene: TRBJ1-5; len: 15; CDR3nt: TGTGCCAGCAGTTTAGGCGGACCGGGGGAGCAGCCCCAGCATTTT; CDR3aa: CASSLGGPGEQPQHF
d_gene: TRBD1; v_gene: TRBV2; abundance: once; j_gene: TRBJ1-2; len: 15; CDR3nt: TGTGCCAGCAGATTACAGGGGGTAGGGGGCTATGGCTACACCTTC; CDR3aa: CASRLQGVGGYGYTF
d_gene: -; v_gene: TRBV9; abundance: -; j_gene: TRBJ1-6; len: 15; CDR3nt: TGTGCCAGCAGCGTAGGGGGGGGGTACAATTCACCCCTCCACTTT; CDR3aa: CASSVGGGYNSPLHF
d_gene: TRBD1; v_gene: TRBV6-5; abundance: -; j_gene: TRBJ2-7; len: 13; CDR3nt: TGTGCCAGTCGGACAGGGGGCGCCTACGAGCAGTACTTC; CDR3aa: CASRTGGAYEQYF
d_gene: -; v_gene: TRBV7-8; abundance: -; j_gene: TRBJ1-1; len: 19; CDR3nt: TGTGCCAGCAGATTATTCGGCGGGGTGGGTGGGGACCTAAACACTGAAGCTTTCTTT; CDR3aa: CASRLFGGVGGDLNTEAFF
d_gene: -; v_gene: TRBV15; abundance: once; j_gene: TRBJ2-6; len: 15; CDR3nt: TGTGCCACCAGCAGCAGGGGTTCTGGGGCCAACGTCCTGACTTTC; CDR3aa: CATSSRGSGANVLTF
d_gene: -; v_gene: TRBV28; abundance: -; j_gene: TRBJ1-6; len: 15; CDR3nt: TGTGCCAGCACCATTGGGGGGATGGTTAATTCACCCCTCCACTTT; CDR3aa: CASTIGGMVNSPLHF
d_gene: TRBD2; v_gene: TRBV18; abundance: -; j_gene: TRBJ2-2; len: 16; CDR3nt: TGTGCCAGCTCACCGACTAGCGCCTCGAACACCGGGGAGCTGTTTTTT; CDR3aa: CASSPTSASNTGELFF
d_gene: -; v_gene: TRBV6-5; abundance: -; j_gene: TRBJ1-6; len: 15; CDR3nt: TGTGCCAGCAGCCGCGGGGTCGGACGTAATTCACCCCTCCACTTT; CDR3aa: CASSRGVGRNSPLHF
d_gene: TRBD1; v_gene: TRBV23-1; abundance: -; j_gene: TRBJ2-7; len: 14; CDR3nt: TGCGCCAGCAGTCACCGGGACAGGGTTTGCGAGCAGTACTTC; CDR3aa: CASSHRDRVCEQYF
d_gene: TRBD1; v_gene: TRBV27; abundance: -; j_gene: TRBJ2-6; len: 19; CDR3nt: TGTGCCAGCAGTTTATCTATGGGACAGATTCTCTCTGGGGCCAACGTCCTGACTTTC; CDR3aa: CASSLSMGQILSGANVLTF
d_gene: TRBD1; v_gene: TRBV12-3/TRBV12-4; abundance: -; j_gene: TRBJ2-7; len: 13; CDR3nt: TGTGCCACCTCGGGACAGGGGGTCTACGAGCAGTACTTC; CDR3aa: CATSGQGVYEQYF
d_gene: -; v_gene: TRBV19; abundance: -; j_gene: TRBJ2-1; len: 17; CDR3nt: TGTGCCAGTAGTATCGGAAGCGGCAGCTCTGAGGGCAATGAGCAGTTCTTC; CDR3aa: CASSIGSGSSEGNEQFF
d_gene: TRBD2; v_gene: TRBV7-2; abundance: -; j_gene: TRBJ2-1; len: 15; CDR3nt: TGTGCCAGCAGCTCTCGGACTAGCACATACAATGAGCAGTTCTTC; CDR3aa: CASSSRTSTYNEQFF
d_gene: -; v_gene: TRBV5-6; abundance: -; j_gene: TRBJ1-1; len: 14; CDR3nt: TGTGCCAGCAGCTTGGGTGGCAGGTTCACTGAAGCTTTCTTT; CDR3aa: CASSLGGRFTEAFF
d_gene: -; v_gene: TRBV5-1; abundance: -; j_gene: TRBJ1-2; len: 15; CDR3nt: TGCGCCAGCAGCTTGGAGGGAAGGGGGATCTATGGCTACACCTTC; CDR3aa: CASSLEGRGIYGYTF
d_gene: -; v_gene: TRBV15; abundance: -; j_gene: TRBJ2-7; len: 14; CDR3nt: TGTGCCACCAGCAGGGTGGGGGGTTCCTACGAGCAGTACTTC; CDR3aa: CATSRVGGSYEQYF
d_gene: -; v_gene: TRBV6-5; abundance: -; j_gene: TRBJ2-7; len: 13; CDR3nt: TGTGCCAGCACCGCGGCGGAGGCATACGAGCAGTACTTC; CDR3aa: CASTAAEAYEQYF
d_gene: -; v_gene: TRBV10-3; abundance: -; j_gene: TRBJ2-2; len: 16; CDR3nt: TGTGCCATCAGGGGGTCCGGGACACGGGGCACCGGGGAGCTGTTTTTT; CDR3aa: CAIRGSGTRGTGELFF
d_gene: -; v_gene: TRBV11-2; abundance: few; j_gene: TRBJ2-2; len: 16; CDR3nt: TGTGCCAGCAGCTTAGTACGAGACTACCGCACCGGGGAGCTGTTTTTT; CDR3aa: CASSLVRDYRTGELFF
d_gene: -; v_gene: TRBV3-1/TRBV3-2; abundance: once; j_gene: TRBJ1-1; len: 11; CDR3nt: TGTGCCAGCTCCATCGGCACTGAAGCTTTCTTT; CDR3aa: CASSIGTEAFF
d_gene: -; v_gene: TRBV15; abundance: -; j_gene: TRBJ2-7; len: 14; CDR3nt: TGTGCCACCAGCAGGACAGAGGTCCTCTACGAGCAGTACTTC; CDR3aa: CATSRTEVLYEQYF
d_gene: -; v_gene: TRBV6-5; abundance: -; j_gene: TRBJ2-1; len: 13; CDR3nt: TGTGCCAGCAGTTTCGACAGATACAATGAGCAGTTCTTC; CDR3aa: CASSFDRYNEQFF
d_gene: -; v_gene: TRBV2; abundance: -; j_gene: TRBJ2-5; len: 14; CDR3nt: TGTGCCAGCAGTGACCGGCGGGGACAAGAGACCCAGTACTTC; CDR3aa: CASSDRRGQETQYF
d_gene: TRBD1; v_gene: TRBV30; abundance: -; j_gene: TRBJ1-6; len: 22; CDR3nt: TGTGCCTGGAGCGAACGGGGACCCGGGACAGGGAGTTGGTCTTTCTATAATTCACCCCTCCACTTT; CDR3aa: CAWSERGPGTGSWSFYNSPLHF
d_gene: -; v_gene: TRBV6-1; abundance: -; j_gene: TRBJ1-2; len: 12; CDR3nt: TGTGCCAGCAGTGAAGCGGCCCAGGCCAGCACCTTC; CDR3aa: CASSEAAQASTF
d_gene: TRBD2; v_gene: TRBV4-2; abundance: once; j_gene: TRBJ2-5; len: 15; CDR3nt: TGTGCCAGCAGCCAAGACACGGCTAGCGGAGAGACCCAGTACTTC; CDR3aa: CASSQDTASGETQYF
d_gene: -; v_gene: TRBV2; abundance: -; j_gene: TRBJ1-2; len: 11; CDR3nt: TGTGCCAGCAGTGGGAGGGATGGCTACACCTTC; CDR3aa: CASSGRDGYTF
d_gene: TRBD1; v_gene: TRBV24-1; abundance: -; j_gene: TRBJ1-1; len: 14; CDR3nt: TGTGCCACCAGCGCCACAGGGGCGAACACTGAAGCTTTCTTT; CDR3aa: CATSATGANTEAFF
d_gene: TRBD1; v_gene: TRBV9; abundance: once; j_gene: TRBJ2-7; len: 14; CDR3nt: TGTGCCAGCAGCGTTGGGACAGGGTTCTACGAGCAGTACTTC; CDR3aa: CASSVGTGFYEQYF
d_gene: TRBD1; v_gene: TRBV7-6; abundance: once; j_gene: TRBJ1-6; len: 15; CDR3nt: TGTGCCAGCAGCTTAGACAGGGGGTCCCATTCACCCCTCCACTTT; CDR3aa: CASSLDRGSHSPLHF
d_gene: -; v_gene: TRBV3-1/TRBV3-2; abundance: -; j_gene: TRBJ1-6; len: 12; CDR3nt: TGTGCCAGCAGCCAAGAAAATGGACAAGCCCACTTT; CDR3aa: CASSQENGQAHF
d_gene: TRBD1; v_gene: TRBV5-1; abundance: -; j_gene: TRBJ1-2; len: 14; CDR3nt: TGCGCCAGCAGCCCCTGGACAGGGCGAGGCGGCTACACCTTC; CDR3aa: CASSPWTGRGGYTF
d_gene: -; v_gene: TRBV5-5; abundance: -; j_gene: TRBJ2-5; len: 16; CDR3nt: TGTGCCAGCAGCACAATAAGGGGACACTTCCAAGAGACCCAGTACTTC; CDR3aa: CASSTIRGHFQETQYF
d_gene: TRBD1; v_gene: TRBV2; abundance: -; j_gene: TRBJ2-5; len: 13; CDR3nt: TGTGCCAGCAGTAGAAGGGGGCGAGAGACCCAGTACTTC; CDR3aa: CASSRRGRETQYF
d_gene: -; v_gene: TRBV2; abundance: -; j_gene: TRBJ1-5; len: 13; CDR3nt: TGTGCCAGCAGACAAGGGGGCAATCAGCCCCAGCATTTT; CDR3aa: CASRQGGNQPQHF
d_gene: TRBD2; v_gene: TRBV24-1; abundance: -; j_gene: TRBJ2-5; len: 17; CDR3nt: TGTGCCACCAGTGAGGGCCTAGCGGGGGGGCCGGGGGAGACCCAGTACTTC; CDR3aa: CATSEGLAGGPGETQYF
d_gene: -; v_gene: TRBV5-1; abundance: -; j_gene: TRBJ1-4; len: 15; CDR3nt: TGCGCCAGCAGCGCCGACAGCGCAACTAATGAAAAACTGTTTTTT; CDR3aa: CASSADSATNEKLFF
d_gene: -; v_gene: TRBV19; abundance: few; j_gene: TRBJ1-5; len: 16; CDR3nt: TGTGCCAGTAGTCATGGGTGGCAGGGTGGCAATCAGCCCCAGCATTTT; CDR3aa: CASSHGWQGGNQPQHF
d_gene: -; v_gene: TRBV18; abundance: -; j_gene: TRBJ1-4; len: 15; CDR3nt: TGTGCCAGCTCACCGACAGCCGCTAAGTCTGAAAAACTGTTTTTT; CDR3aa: CASSPTAAKSEKLFF
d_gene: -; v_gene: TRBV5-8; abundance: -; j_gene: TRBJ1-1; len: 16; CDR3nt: TGTGCCAGCAGCCCCACCGGGGGGCGTGTTAGGTCTGAAGCTTTCTTT; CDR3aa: CASSPTGGRVRSEAFF
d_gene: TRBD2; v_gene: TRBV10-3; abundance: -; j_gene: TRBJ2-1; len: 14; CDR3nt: TGTGCCATCAGCGATAGCGGGGGGGCCCGAGAGCAGTTCTTC; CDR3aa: CAISDSGGAREQFF
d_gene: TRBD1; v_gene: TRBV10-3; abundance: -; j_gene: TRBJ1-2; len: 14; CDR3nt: TGTGCCATTGGGGACAGGGTGGCTAACTATGGCTACACCTTC; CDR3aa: CAIGDRVANYGYTF
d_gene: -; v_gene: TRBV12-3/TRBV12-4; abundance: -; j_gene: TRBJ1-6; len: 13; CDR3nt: TGTGCCAGCAGTTTGACAGTTAATTCACCCCTCCACTTT; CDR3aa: CASSLTVNSPLHF
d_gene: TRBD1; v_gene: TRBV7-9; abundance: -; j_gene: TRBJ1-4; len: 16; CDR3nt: TGTGCCAGCAGCCTAACCCCCGGGACAGGGAATGAAAAACTGTTTTTT; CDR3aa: CASSLTPGTGNEKLFF
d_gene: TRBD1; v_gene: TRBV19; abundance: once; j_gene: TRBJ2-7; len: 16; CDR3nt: TGTGCCAGTAGCCCTGGACAGGGGGCAAGCTCCTACGAGCAGTACTTC; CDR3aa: CASSPGQGASSYEQYF
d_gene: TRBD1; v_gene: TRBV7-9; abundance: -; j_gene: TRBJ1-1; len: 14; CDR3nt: TGTGCCAGCAGTATGGGGACAGGGGACACTGAAGCTTTCTTT; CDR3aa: CASSMGTGDTEAFF
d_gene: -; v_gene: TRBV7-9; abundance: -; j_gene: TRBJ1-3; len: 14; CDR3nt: TGTGCCAGCAGCTTAGACAACTCTGGAAACACCATATATTTT; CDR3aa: CASSLDNSGNTIYF
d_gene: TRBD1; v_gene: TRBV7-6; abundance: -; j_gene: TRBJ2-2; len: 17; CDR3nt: TGTGCCAGCAGCTTAGTCGTGACAGGGGGCGACACCGGGGAGCTGTTTTTT; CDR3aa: CASSLVVTGGDTGELFF
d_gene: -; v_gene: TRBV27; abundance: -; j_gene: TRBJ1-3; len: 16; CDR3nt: TGTGCCAGCAGTATCAGGGGACCCGGCTCTGGAAACACCATATATTTT; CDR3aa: CASSIRGPGSGNTIYF
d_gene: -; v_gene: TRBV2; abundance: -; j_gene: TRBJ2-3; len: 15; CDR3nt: -; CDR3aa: CASILGQGSTDTQYF
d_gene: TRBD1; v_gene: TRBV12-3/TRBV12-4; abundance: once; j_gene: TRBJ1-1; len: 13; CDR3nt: TGTGCCAGCAGTTGGGACAGAAACACTGAAGCTTTCTTT; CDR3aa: CASSWDRNTEAFF
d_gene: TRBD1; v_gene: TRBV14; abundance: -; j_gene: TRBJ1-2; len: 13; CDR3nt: TGTGCCAGCAGCCAGGACAGGGGCTATGGCTACACCTTC; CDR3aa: CASSQDRGYGYTF
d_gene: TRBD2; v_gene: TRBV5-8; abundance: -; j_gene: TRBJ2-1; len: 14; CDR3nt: TGTGCCAGCAGCTTACTAGCGGCCTACAATGAGCAGTTCTTC; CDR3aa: CASSLLAAYNEQFF
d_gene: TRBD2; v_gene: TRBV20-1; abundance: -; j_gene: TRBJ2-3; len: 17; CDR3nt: TGCAGTGCTAGTCAACTAGCGGGGGCCCCTAGCACAGATACGCAGTATTTT; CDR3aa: CSASQLAGAPSTDTQYF
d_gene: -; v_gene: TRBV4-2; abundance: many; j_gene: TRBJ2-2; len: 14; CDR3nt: TGTGCCAGCAGCCATAAAGTGGAGACCGGGGAGCTGTTTTTT; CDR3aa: CASSHKVETGELFF
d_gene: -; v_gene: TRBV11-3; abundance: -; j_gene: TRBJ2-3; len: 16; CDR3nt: TGTGCCAGCAGCTTAAGGGGGGGTCCCGGCACAGATACGCAGTATTTT; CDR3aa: CASSLRGGPGTDTQYF
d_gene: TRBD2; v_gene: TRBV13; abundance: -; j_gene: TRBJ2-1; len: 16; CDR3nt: TGTGCCAGCAGCCCGATTGGGGGCGGGGGGGCGAATGAGCAGTTCTTC; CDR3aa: CASSPIGGGGANEQFF
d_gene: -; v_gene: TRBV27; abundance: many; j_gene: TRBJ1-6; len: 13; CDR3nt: TGTGCCAGCAGCCGGGTTGGTAATTCACCCCTCCACTTT; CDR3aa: CASSRVGNSPLHF